This T cell receptor (beta chain) is drawn from a study of metastatic and nonmetastatic thyroid tumors. TCRdb re-processed the PCR reads through MiXCR. The repertoire holds around 12,000 clones, with around a third as singletons. This clone has just a few counts. Thyroid surgery had not been preceded by any treatment in any patient. CDR3 length: 12 residues. With 7 bases removed from V and 5 bases from J, the gap between germline ends came to 12 bases. Germline CDR1 and CDR2: SNHLY and FYNNEI. This sequence was found in a male donor with papillary thyroid cancer or a benign thyroid nodule (not recorded which). Some clones in this sample may be carry-over from other donors' samples. Input material: tumor tissue. V usage is TRBV2 and J usage is TRBJ2-7, with D hard to call. The CDR3 bases are TGTGCCAGCATCCCGTGTGTTCACGAGCAGTACTTC. This codes for CASIPCVHEQYF.